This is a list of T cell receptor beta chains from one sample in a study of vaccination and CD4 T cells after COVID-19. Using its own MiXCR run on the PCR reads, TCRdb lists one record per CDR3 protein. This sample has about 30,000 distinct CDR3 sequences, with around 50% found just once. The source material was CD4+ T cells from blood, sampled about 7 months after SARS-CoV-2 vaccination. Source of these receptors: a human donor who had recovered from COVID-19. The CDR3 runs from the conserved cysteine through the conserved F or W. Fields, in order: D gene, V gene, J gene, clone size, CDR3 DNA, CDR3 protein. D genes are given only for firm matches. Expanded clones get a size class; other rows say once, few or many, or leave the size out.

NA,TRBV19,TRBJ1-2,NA,TGTGCCAGTAGAAAGGGGCGGAACTATGGCTACACCTTC,CASRKGRNYGYTF
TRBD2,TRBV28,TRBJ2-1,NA,TGTGCCAGCAGGGACTCGACTAGCGGGAGCTATGAGCAGTTCTTC,CASRDSTSGSYEQFF
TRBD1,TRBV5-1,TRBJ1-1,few,TGCGCCAGCAGCCCCGGACAGGGCCCCGAAGCTTTCTTT,CASSPGQGPEAFF
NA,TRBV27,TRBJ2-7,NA,TGTGCCAGCAGTCCCCGGGGGCGCGGGGTCGAGGTTGACGAGCAGTACTTC,CASSPRGRGVEVDEQYF
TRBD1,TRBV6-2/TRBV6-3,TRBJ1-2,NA,TGTGCCAGCAGTTCCTATTCCCCGGGACAGGGGGACTATGGCTACACCTTC,CASSSYSPGQGDYGYTF
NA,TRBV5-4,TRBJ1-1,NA,TGTGCCAGCAGCTCCAGGGACACTGAAGCTTTCTTT,CASSSRDTEAFF
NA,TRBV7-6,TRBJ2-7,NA,TGTGCCAGCAGCTCTAGGGCGACCTCTTGGGGGGCGCACGAGCAGTACTTC,CASSSRATSWGAHEQYF
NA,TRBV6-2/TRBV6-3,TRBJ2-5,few,TGTGCCAGCAGTTACGCAAATGAGGAGACCCAGTACTTC,CASSYANEETQYF
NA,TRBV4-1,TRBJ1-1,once,TGCGCCAGCAGCCAAGATCTGAGGAGGAACACTGAAGCTTTCTTT,CASSQDLRRNTEAFF
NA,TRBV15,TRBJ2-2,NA,TGTGCCATAGAAGGGGAGCAGGTCGGGGAGCTGTTTTTT,CAIEGEQVGELFF
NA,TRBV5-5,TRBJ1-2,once,TGTGCCAGCAGCGGGACCCTTCGGACAGACTCCTATGGCTACACCTTC,CASSGTLRTDSYGYTF
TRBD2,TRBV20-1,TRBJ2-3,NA,TGCAGTGCCCTAGCGGGAGGGGGGGATACGCAGTATTTT,CSALAGGGDTQYF
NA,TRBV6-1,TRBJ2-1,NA,TGTGCCAGCAGGGGACTTGGGAAACGCTACAATGAGCAGTTCTTC,CASRGLGKRYNEQFF
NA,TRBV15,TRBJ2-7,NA,TGTGCCACCAGCAGAGGGAATTTGCGGGATAGCTCCTACGAGCAGTACTTC,CATSRGNLRDSSYEQYF
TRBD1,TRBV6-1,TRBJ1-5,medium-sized,TGTGCCAGCAGCGGGACAGACAATCAGCCCCAGCATTTT,CASSGTDNQPQHF
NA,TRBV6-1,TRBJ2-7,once,TGTGCCAGCAGTGAAGGGGATGGCTACGAGCAGTACTTC,CASSEGDGYEQYF